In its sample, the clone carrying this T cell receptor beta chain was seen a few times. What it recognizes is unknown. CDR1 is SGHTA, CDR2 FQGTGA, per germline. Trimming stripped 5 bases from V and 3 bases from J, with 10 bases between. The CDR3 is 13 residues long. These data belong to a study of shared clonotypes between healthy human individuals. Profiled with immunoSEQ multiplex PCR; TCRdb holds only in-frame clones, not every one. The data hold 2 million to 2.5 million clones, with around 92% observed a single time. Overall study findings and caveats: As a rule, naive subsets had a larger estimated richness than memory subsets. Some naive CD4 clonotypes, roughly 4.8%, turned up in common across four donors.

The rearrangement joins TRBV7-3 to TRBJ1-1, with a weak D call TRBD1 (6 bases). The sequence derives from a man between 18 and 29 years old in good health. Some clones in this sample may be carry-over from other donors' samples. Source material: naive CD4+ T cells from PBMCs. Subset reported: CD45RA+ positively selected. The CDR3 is CASSQGRYTEAFF. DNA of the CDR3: TGTGCCAGCAGCCAGGGGAGGTACACTGAAGCTTTCTTT.